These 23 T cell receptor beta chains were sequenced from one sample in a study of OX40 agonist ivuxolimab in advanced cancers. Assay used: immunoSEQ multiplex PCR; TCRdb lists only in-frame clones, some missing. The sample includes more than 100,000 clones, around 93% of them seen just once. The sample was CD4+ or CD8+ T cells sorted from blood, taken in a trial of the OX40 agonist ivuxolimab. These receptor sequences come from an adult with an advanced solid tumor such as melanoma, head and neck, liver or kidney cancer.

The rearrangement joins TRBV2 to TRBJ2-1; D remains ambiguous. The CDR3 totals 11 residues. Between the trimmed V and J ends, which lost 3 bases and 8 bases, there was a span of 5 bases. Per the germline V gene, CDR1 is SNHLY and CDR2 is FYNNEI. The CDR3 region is CASSENDEQFF. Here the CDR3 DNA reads TGTGCCAGCAGTGAGAACGATGAGCAGTTCTTC. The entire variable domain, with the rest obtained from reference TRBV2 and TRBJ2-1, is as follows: EPEVTQTPSHQVTQMGQEVILRCVPISNHLYFYWYRQILGQKVEFLVSFYNNEISEKSEIFDDQFSVERPDGSNFTLKIRSTKLEDSAMYFCASSENDEQFFGPGTRLTVL.

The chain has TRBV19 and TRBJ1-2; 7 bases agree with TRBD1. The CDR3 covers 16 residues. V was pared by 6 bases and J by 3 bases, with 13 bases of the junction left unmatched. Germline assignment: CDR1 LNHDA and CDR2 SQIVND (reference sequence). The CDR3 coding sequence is TGTGCCAGTAGAGCGCACGCCGCAGGGGGTTACTATGGCTACACCTTC. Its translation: CASRAHAAGGYYGYTF.

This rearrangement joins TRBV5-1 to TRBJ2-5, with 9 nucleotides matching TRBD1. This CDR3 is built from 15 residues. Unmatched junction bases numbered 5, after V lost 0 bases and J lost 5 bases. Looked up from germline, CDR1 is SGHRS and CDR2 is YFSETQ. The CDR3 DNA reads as TGCGCCAGCAGCTTGGTAGGGACAGGGCACGAGACCCAGTACTTC. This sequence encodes CASSLVGTGHETQYF.

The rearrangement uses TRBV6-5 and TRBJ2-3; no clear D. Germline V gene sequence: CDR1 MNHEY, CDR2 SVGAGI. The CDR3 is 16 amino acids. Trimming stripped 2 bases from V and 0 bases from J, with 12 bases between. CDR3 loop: CASSYDGGASTDTQYF. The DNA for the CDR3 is TGTGCCAGCAGTTACGACGGTGGTGCTAGCACAGATACGCAGTATTTT.

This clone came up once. CDR3 nucleotides: TGTGCCAGCATCCGACTAGCGGGATTGGACGAGCAGTACTTC. Protein: CASIRLAGLDEQYF. The chain has TRBV28 and TRBJ2-7, with 11 bases matching TRBD2. This CDR3 contains 14 residues. CDR1 MDHEN and CDR2 SYDVKM come from the germline V gene. After removal of 7 bases from V and 5 bases from J, the junction contained 7 bases not matched to a gene.

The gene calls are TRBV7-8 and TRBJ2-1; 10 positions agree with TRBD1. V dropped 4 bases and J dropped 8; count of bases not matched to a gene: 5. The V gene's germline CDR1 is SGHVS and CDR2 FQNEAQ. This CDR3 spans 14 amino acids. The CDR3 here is CASSSGQGGDEQFF. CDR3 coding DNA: TGTGCCAGCAGCTCCGGACAGGGGGGGGATGAGCAGTTCTTC.

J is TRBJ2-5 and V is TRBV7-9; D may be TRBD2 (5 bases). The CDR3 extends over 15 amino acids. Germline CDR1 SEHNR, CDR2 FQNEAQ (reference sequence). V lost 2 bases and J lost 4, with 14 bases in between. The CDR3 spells CASSLSAVAGETQYF. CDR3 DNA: TGTGCCAGCAGCTTATCCGCCGTCGCGGGAGAGACCCAGTACTTC.

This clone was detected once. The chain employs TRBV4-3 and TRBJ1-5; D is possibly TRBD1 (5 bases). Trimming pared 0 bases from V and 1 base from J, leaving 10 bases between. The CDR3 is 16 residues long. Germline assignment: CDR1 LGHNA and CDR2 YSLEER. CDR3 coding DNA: TGCGCCAGCAGCCAAGATGGAGGGGCCAGCAATCAGCCCCAGCATTTT. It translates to CASSQDGGASNQPQHF.

The CDR3 nucleotides read TGTGCCTGGAGTGGGGGGCCCTCCTATAATTCACCCCTCCACTTT. Its protein product is CAWSGGPSYNSPLHF. The chain is built from TRBV30 and TRBJ1-6; weak D call: TRBD1 (6 bases). Germline V CDR1 and CDR2: GTSNPN, SVGIG (reference sequence). V shed 1 base and J shed 0 bases, with 7 bases lying between them. The CDR3 covers 15 residues.

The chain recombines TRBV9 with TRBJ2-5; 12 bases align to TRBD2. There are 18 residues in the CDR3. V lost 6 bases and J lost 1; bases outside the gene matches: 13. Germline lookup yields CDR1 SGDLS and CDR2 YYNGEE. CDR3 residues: CASNLRGLAGSLQETQYF. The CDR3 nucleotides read TGTGCCAGCAACTTACGCGGACTAGCGGGGAGCCTCCAAGAGACCCAGTACTTC.

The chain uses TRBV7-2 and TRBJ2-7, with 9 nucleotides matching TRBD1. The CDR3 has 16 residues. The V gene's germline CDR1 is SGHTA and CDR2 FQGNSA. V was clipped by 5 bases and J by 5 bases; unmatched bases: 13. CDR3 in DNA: TGTGCCAGCAGCCCGAATTCCGGGACAGGGCCCCACGAGCAGTACTTC. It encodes CASSPNSGTGPHEQYF.

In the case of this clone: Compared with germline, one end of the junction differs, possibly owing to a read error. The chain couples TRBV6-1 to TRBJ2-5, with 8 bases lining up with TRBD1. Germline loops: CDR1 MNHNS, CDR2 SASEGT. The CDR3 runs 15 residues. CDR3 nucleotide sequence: TGTGCCAGCAGTGAATGGGACAGGTTACGGGGCGAGCAGCACTTC. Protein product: CASSEWDRLRGEQHF.

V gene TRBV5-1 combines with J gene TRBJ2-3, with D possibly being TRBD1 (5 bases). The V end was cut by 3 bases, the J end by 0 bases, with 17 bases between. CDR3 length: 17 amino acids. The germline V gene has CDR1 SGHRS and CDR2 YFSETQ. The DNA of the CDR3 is TGCGCCAGCAGCTCGAAGCTAGGGGCAGATAGCACAGATACGCAGTATTTT. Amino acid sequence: CASSSKLGADSTDTQYF. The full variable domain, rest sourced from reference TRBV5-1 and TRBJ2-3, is KAGVTQTPRYLIKTRGQQVTLSCSPISGHRSVSWYQQTPGQGLQFLFEYFSETQRNKGNFPGRFSGRQFSNSRSEMNVSTLELGDSALYLCASSSKLGADSTDTQYFGPGTRLTVL.

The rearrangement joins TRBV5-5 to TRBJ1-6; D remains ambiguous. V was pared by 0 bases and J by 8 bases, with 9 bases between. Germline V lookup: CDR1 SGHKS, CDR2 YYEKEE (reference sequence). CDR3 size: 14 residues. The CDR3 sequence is CASSLAPDDSPLHF. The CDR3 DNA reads TGTGCCAGCAGCTTGGCTCCAGATGATTCACCCCTCCACTTT.

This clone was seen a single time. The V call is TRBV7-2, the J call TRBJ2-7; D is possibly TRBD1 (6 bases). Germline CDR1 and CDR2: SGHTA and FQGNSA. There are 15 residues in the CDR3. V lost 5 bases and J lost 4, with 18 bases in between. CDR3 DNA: TGTGCCAGCAGCGGCCGGGACACCTCAGTTTACGAGCAGTACTTC. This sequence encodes CASSGRDTSVYEQYF.

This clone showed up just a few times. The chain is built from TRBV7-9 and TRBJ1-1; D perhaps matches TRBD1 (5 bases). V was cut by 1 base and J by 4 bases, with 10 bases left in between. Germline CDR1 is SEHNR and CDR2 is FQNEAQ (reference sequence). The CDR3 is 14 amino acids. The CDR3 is CASSLDPGTTEAFF. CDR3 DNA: TGTGCCAGCAGCTTAGATCCAGGGACCACTGAAGCTTTCTTT.

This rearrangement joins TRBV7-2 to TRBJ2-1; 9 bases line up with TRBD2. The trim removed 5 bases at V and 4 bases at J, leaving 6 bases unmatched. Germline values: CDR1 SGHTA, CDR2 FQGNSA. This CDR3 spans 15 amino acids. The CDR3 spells CASSPTSGIYNEQFF. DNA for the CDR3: TGTGCCAGCAGCCCGACTAGCGGAATTTACAATGAGCAGTTCTTC.

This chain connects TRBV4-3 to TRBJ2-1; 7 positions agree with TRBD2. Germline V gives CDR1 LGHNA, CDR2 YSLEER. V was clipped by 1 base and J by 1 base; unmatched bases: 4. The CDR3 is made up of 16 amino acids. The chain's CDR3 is CASSQVGRRSYNEQFF. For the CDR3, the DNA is TGCGCCAGCAGCCAAGTCGGGAGGCGGTCCTACAATGAGCAGTTCTTC.

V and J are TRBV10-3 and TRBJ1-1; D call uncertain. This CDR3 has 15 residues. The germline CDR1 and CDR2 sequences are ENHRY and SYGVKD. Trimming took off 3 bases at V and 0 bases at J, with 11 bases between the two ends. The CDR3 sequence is CAISDRPVMNTEAFF. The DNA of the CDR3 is TGTGCCATCAGTGATCGTCCGGTTATGAACACTGAAGCTTTCTTT.

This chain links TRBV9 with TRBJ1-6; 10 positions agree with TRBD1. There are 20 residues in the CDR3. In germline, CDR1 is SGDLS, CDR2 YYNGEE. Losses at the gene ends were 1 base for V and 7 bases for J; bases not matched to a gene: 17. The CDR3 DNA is TGTGCCAGCAGCGTAACCCCGGGACAGGGGTTATCTATGGGGAATTCACCCCTCCACTTT. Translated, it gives CASSVTPGQGLSMGNSPLHF.

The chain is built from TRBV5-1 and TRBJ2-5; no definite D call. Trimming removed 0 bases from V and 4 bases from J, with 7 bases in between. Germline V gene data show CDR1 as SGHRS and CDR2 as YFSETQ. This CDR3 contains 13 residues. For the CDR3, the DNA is TGCGCCAGCAGCTTGGGGGAAGGAGAGACCCAGTACTTC. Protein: CASSLGEGETQYF. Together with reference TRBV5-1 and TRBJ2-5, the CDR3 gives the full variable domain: KAGVTQTPRYLIKTRGQQVTLSCSPISGHRSVSWYQQTPGQGLQFLFEYFSETQRNKGNFPGRFSGRQFSNSRSEMNVSTLELGDSALYLCASSLGEGETQYFGPGTRLLVL.

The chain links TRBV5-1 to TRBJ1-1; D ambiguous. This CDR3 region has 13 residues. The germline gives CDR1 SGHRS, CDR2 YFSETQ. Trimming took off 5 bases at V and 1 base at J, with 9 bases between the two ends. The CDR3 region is CASRKQRNTEAFF. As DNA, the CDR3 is TGCGCCAGCAGGAAGCAGCGGAACACTGAAGCTTTCTTT.

For the CDR3, the DNA is TGTGCCAGCAGCACCGGGACAGGGACGAACGAGCAGTACTTC. Its protein is CASSTGTGTNEQYF. This sequence joins TRBV2 and TRBJ2-7; the match to TRBD1 covers 9 bases. The CDR3 sequence is 14 residues long. Germline V gene data show CDR1 as SNHLY and CDR2 as FYNNEI. With V trimmed by 6 bases and J by 5 bases, 8 bases remained unmatched.